The source of this T cell receptor beta chain is a study of blood T cell repertoires in COVID-19. Source study methods: The assay estimated nucleated cells by amplifying reference gene primers. Produced via immunoSEQ multiplex PCR; TCRdb's table is partial and in-frame only. The DNA was the basis for D and trimming; V, J and clone size are from that table. In the table there are 350,000 to 550,000 clones, 85% to 90% of which are singletons. In germline, CDR1 is SGHKS, CDR2 YYEKEE (reference sequence). This CDR3 is built from 16 residues. V was cut by 5 bases and J by 2 bases, with 18 bases left in between.

The clonotype was recovered from a woman under 40 with acute or convalescent COVID-19. The V call is TRBV5-5, the J call TRBJ2-3, with D possibly being TRBD2 (6 bases). Sequencing input: peripheral blood. The CDR3 bases are TGTGCCAGCAGAACCCAGGGCGGGACTTACACAGATACGCAGTATTTT. As protein: CASRTQGGTYTDTQYF.